Below, one T cell receptor (beta chain) is given with its context. Its specificity is unknown. The CDR3 runs to 15 residues. V was pared by 3 bases and J by 0 bases, with 2 bases of the junction left unmatched. Germline CDR1 is SEHNR and CDR2 is FQNEAQ (reference sequence). The data were taken from a study of cytomegalovirus exposure and HLA in healthy donors. Study-level findings and limits: Reports described diagnosis of cytomegalovirus status by the classifier as highly specific and sensitive. The study listed roughly 150 cytomegalovirus-associated TCR beta chains. Follow-up analysis later connected one missense variant in DCLRE1C with trimming of TCR beta V- and J-genes.

Primers included in the PCR were 60 Vbeta and 13 Jbeta primers. Study processing details: Per a later analysis, the number of unique TCR beta chains was about 80 million, of which about 10 million were shared. This table comes from immunoSEQ multiplex PCR, and its TCRdb copy is limited to in-frame clones, with some not included. V and J calls and clone size are as listed in that table; D and trimming were resolved from the DNA. The table lists around 190,000 clones, 70% to 80% of them singletons. Sequencing was carried out using PBMCs. V usage is TRBV7-9 and J usage is TRBJ2-1, with 7 bases fitting TRBD2. The TCR originated in a woman aged 45-59 years in good health and CMV-seronegative. Here the CDR3 DNA reads TGTGCCAGCAGCTTTAGACTAGCCTCCTACAATGAGCAGTTCTTC. Its translation is CASSFRLASYNEQFF. The full variable domain, with the rest looked up from reference TRBV7-9 and TRBJ2-1, is DTGVSQNPRHKITKRGQNVTFRCDPISEHNRLYWYRQTLGQGPEFLTYFQNEAQLEKSRLLSDRFSAERPKGSFSTLEIQRTEQGDSAMYLCASSFRLASYNEQFFGPGTRLTVL.